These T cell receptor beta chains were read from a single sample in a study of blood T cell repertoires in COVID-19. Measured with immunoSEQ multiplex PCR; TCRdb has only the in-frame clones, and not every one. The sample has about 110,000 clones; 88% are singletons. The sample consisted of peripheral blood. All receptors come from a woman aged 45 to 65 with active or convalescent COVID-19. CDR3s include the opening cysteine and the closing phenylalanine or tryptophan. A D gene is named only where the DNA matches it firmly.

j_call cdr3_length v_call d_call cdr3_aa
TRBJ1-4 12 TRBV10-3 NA CAISEEREKLFF
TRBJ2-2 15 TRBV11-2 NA CASSQTRQNTGELFF
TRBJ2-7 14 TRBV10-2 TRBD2 CASSEREAPYEQYF
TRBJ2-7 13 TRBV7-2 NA CASSPPTDYEQYF
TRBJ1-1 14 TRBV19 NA CASSIPGVNTEAFF
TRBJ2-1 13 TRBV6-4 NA CASSEGDYNEQFF
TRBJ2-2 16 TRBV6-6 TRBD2 CASSYGLAVNTGELFF
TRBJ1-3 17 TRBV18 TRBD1 CASSPPGTGISGNTIYF
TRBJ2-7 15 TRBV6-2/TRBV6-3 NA CASSYAGSPNYEQYF
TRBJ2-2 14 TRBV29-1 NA CSVRTLYATGELFF
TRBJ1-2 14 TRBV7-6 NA CASSQSATGKGYTF
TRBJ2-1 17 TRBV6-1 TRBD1 CASSEAVGTGGRGEQFF
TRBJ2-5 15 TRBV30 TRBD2 CAWSGTSGIVETQYF
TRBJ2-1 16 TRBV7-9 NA CASSLVGSYSYNEQFF
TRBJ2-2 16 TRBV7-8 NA CASSLGSWGDTGELFF
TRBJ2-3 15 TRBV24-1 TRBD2 CATSDPTSVADTQYF
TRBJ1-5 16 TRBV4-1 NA CASSQNRQAPNQPQHF
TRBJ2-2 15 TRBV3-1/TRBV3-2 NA CASSTTIANTGELFF
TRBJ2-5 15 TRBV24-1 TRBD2 CATSDEAGGYETQYF
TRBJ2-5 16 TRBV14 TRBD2 CASSQVGSGVKETQYF
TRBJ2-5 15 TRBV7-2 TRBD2 CASSLVGTSRETQYF
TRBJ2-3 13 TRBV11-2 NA CASSPGVANTQYF
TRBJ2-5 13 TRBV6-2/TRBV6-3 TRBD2 CASSRDYGETQYF
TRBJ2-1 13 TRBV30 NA CAASRDTYNEQFF
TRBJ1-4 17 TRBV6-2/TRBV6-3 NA CASSRARRGITNEKLFF
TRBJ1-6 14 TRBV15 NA CATSTRTVNSPLHF
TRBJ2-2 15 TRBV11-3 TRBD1 CASSVGQGNTGELFF
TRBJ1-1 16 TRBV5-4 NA CASSQLRQAVVTEAFF
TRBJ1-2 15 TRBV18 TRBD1 CASSPRTGLNYGYTF